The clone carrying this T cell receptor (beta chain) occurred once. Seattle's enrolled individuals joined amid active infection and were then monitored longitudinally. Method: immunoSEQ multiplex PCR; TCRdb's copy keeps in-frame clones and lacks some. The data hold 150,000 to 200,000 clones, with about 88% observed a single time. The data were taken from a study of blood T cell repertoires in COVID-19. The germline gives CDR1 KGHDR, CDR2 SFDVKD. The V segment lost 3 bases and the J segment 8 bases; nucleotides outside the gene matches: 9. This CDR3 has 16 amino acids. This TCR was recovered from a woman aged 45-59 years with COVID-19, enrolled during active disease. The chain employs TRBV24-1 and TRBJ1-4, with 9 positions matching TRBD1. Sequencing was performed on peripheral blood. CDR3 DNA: TGTGCCACCAGTGATGATGGACAGGGGAGAGAAGAAAAACTGTTTTTT. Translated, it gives CATSDDGQGREEKLFF.